This T cell receptor (beta chain) originates from a study of beta chain features in type 1 diabetes. Overall study findings and caveats: Amplification by PCR could prefer shorter templates, with the same effect in patients and controls. Shortening of TCRB CDR3s, moderate but significant, appeared in all four CD4+ subsets of Type 1 diabetes patients.

Donors underwent one heparinised blood draw, 100 to 150 mL on average. It was via CD45RO/CCR7/CD25/CD127/CD95/CD27 that CD4+ naive, central memory, regulatory and stem cell-like memory cells were sorted. Expressed TCRB transcripts were sequenced because the isolated RNA had all been reverse transcribed beforehand. TCRdb's table, derived via immunoSEQ multiplex PCR, lists solely in-frame clones and lacks some. The repertoire consists of 65,000 to 85,000 clones, with approximately 50% occurring once and the leading ten covering roughly 0.7%. This CDR3 region has 16 residues. Germline CDR1 and CDR2: SGHRS and YFSETQ. Concerning this clone itself: Its antigen is as yet unknown. Relative to the germline gene, one junction end is altered; a read error may explain this. Distinct nucleotide sequences in the sample also encode this CDR3.

This sequence was found in a man younger than 40 with type 1 diabetes. The V call is TRBV5-1, the J call TRBJ1-1; 8 nucleotides match TRBD1. Sequenced sample: central memory CD4+ T cells from blood. For the CDR3, the DNA is TGCGCCAGCAGCACTGACAGGGGCGCCGTGAGCACTGAGGCTTTCTTT. This encodes CASSTDRGAVSTEAFF.